A selection of T cell receptor beta chains follows, all from one sample in a study of cytomegalovirus exposure and HLA in healthy donors. This table comes from immunoSEQ multiplex PCR, and its TCRdb copy is limited to in-frame clones, with some not included. This repertoire comprises approximately 110,000 clones; its ten largest clones make up 3.6%. Sequences were obtained from PBMCs. These receptors were taken from a man in his late teens or twenties in good health and CMV-seronegative. Both conserved end residues are part of each CDR3. A D gene is named only where the DNA matches it firmly.

CDR3 length: 14
J gene: TRBJ2-1
D gene: TRBD1
V gene: TRBV19
CDR3 protein: CASAPGQPYNEQFF
CDR3 DNA: TGTGCCAGTGCACCGGGACAGCCCTACAATGAGCAGTTCTTC

CDR3 length: 13
J gene: TRBJ1-2
D gene: .
V gene: TRBV9
CDR3 protein: CASSGPGGYGYTF
CDR3 DNA: TGTGCCAGCAGCGGTCCCGGGGGCTATGGCTACACCTTC

CDR3 length: 18
J gene: TRBJ1-5
D gene: TRBD1
V gene: TRBV15
CDR3 protein: CATSGEGQGYYSNQPQHF
CDR3 DNA: TGTGCCACCAGCGGCGAAGGACAGGGGTATTATAGCAATCAGCCCCAGCATTTT

CDR3 length: 15
J gene: TRBJ1-1
D gene: .
V gene: TRBV28
CDR3 protein: CTSTSLEVVSKEAFF
CDR3 DNA: TGTACCAGCACCTCTCTAGAAGTGGTTAGTAAAGAAGCTTTCTTT

CDR3 length: 17
J gene: TRBJ2-1
D gene: TRBD2
V gene: TRBV7-2
CDR3 protein: CASSYSVGREGSNEQFF
CDR3 DNA: TGTGCCAGCAGCTATTCTGTGGGACGGGAGGGCTCCAATGAGCAGTTCTTC

CDR3 length: 14
J gene: TRBJ1-1
D gene: TRBD1
V gene: TRBV28
CDR3 protein: CASSPGGSYTEAFF
CDR3 DNA: TGTGCCAGCAGCCCAGGGGGCTCGTACACTGAAGCTTTCTTT

CDR3 length: 12
J gene: TRBJ1-1
D gene: TRBD1
V gene: TRBV10-2
CDR3 protein: CASRAGGTEAFF
CDR3 DNA: TGCGCCAGCAGAGCAGGGGGGACTGAAGCTTTCTTT

CDR3 length: 14
J gene: TRBJ1-2
D gene: TRBD1
V gene: TRBV7-2
CDR3 protein: CASSKGQVEGGYTF
CDR3 DNA: TGTGCCAGCAGCAAGGGACAGGTAGAGGGTGGCTACACCTTC

CDR3 length: 18
J gene: TRBJ2-3
D gene: TRBD2
V gene: TRBV7-2
CDR3 protein: CASSWSGAGGMRTDTQYF
CDR3 DNA: TGTGCCAGCAGCTGGAGCGGGGCCGGGGGGATGCGCACAGATACGCAGTATTTT

CDR3 length: 15
J gene: TRBJ2-5
D gene: TRBD1
V gene: TRBV5-6
CDR3 protein: CASSFRTGQLETQYF
CDR3 DNA: TGTGCCAGCAGCTTCCGGACAGGACAGTTGGAGACCCAGTACTTC

CDR3 length: 12
J gene: TRBJ2-1
D gene: .
V gene: TRBV5-6
CDR3 protein: CASGGGGTTQFF
CDR3 DNA: TGTGCCAGCGGGGGGGGCGGGACGACGCAGTTCTTC

CDR3 length: 14
J gene: TRBJ2-2
D gene: .
V gene: TRBV6-1
CDR3 protein: CASTSSANTGELFF
CDR3 DNA: TGTGCCAGCACGTCGTCGGCGAACACCGGGGAGCTGTTTTTT

CDR3 length: 15
J gene: TRBJ1-1
D gene: .
V gene: TRBV5-1
CDR3 protein: CASSLAQGHNTEAFF
CDR3 DNA: TGCGCCAGCAGCTTGGCCCAGGGACACAACACTGAAGCTTTCTTT

CDR3 length: 17
J gene: TRBJ2-7
D gene: .
V gene: TRBV10-2
CDR3 protein: CASSEFSGGTFSYEQYF
CDR3 DNA: TGCGCCAGCAGTGAGTTTAGCGGCGGGACCTTCTCCTACGAGCAGTACTTC

CDR3 length: 14
J gene: TRBJ2-5
D gene: .
V gene: TRBV5-1
CDR3 protein: CASSLGSSAETQYF
CDR3 DNA: TGCGCCAGCAGCTTGGGCTCCTCTGCGGAGACCCAGTACTTC

CDR3 length: 13
J gene: TRBJ2-1
D gene: TRBD1
V gene: TRBV28
CDR3 protein: CASSNAGGNEQFF
CDR3 DNA: TGTGCCAGCAGTAACGCAGGGGGAAATGAGCAGTTCTTC